This T cell receptor beta chain was sequenced for a study of identical twins. Study results and caveats: One should note that invariant MAIT and iNKT cells could partly confound zero-insertion analyses. Twins showed weaker excess sharing in their beta out-of-frame sequences.

TCRdb reanalysed the 5' RACE reads using MiXCR and keeps one entry per CDR3 protein. The table lists fewer than 650,000 distinct CDR3 sequences, under 8.5% of them singletons. Trimming cost V 6 bases and J 3 bases, with 9 bases left between them. The CDR3 is 12 residues long. CDR1 is SEHNR, CDR2 FQNEAQ, per germline (reference sequence). The sample holds a few counts of this clonotype. What it binds is not known. In addition, the sample was reused for a study of yellow fever vaccine responses in identical twins. That paper notes: As reported, the vaccine T cell response of twins seemed partly convergent and partly personalized.

Source material: PBMCs. The clonotype comes from a woman in her late teens or twenties in good health. J is TRBJ2-7 and V is TRBV7-9; D might be TRBD1 (5 bases). CDR3 sequence (DNA): TGTGCCAGCAGAGACAGAAACTACGAGCAGTACTTC. Translating gives CASRDRNYEQYF.